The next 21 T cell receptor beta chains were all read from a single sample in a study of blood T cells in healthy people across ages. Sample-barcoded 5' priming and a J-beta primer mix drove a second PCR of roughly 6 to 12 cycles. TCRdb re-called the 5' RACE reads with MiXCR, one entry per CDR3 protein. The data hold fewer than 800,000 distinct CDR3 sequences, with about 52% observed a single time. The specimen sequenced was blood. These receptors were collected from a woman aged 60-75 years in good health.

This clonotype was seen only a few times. CDR3 nucleotide sequence: TGCAGCGTTGGGGTAGCGGGAGGCTGGGACGAGCAGTACTTC. Its protein is CSVGVAGGWDEQYF. The gene calls are TRBV29-1 and TRBJ2-4, with 10 bases aligning to TRBD2. The J call is doubtful: the DNA matches TRBJ2-7 better. The CDR3 has 14 amino acids. In germline, CDR1 is SQVTM, CDR2 ANQGSEA.

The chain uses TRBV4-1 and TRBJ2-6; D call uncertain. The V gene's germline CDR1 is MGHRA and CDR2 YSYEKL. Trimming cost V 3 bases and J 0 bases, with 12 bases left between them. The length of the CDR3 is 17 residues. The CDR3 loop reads CASSHDPLPSGANVLTF. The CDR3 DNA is TGCGCCAGCAGCCATGACCCTCTGCCCTCTGGGGCCAACGTCCTGACTTTC.

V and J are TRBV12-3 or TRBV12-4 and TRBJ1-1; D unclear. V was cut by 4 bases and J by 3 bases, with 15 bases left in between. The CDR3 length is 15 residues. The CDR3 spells CASSSFEVTDTEAFF. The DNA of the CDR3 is TGTGCCAGCAGTTCGTTTGAGGTTACCGACACTGAAGCTTTCTTT.

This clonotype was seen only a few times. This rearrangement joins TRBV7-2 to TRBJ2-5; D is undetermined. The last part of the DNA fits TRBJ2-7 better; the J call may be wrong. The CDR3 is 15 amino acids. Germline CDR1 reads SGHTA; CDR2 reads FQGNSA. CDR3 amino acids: CASSPILGQIYEQYF. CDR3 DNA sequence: TGTGCCAGCAGCCCCATCCTCGGGCAGATCTACGAGCAGTACTTC.

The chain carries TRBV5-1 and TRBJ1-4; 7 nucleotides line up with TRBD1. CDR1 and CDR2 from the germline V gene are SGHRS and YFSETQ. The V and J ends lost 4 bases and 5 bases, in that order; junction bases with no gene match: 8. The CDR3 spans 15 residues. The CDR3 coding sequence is TGCGCCAGCAGCCCGGGGGACAGCTTAAATGAAAAACTGTTTTTT. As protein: CASSPGDSLNEKLFF. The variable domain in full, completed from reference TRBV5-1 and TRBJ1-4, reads KAGVTQTPRYLIKTRGQQVTLSCSPISGHRSVSWYQQTPGQGLQFLFEYFSETQRNKGNFPGRFSGRQFSNSRSEMNVSTLELGDSALYLCASSPGDSLNEKLFFGSGTQLSVL.

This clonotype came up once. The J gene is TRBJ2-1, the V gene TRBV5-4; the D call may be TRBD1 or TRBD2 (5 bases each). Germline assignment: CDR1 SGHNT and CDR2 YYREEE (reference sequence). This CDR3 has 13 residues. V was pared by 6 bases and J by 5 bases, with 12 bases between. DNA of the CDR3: TGTGCCAGCAACCCCCGGGACCACAATGAGCAGTTCTTC. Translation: CASNPRDHNEQFF.

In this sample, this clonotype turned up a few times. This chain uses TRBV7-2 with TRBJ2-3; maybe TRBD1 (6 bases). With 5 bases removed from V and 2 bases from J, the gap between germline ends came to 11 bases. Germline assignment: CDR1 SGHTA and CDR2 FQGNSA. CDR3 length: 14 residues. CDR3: CASSKTGYTDTQYF. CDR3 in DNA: TGTGCCAGCAGCAAGACAGGCTACACAGATACGCAGTATTTT.

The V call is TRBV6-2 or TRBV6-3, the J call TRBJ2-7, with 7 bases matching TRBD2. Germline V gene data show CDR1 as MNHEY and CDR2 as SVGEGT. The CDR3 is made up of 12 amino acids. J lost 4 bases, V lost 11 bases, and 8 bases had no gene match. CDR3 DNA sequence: TGTGCCCCCCGCGGGAGAAAATACGAGCAGTACTTC. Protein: CAPRGRKYEQYF.

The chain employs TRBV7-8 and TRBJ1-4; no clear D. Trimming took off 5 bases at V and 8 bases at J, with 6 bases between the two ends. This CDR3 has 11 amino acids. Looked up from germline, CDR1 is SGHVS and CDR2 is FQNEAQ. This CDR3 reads CASSAREKLFF. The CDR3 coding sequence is TGTGCCAGCAGCGCCAGGGAAAAACTGTTTTTT.

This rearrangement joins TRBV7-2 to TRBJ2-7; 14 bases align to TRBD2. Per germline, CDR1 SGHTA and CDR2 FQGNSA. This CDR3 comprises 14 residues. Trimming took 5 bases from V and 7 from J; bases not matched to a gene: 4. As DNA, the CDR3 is TGTGCCAGCAGCCGACTAGCGGGAGGGTGGGAGCAGTACTTC. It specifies CASSRLAGGWEQYF.

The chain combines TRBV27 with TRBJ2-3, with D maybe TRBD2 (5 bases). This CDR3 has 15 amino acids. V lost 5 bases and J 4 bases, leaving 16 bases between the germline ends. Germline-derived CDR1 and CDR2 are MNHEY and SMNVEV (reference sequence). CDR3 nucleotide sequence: TGTGCCAGCAGTGTGAGAGGGATCGGGGCAGATACGCAGTATTTT. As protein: CASSVRGIGADTQYF.

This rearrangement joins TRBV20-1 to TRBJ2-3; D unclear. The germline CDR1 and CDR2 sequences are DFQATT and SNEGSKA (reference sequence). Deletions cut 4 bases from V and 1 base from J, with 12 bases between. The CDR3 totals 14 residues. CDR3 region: CSAKAWEGTDTQYF. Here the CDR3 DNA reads TGCAGTGCTAAGGCCTGGGAAGGCACAGATACGCAGTATTTT.

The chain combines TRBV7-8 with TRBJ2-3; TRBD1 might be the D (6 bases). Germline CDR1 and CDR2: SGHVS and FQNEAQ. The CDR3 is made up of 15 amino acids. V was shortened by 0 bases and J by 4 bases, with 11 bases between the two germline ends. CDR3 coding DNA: TGTGCCAGCAGCTTAGCGCTCAGGGGACCAGATACGCAGTATTTT. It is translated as CASSLALRGPDTQYF. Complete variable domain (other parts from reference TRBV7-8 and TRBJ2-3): GAGVSQSPRYKVAKRGQDVALRCDPISGHVSLFWYQQALGQGPEFLTYFQNEAQLDKSGLPSDRFFAERPEGSVSTLKIQRTQQEDSAVYLCASSLALRGPDTQYFGPGTRLTVL.

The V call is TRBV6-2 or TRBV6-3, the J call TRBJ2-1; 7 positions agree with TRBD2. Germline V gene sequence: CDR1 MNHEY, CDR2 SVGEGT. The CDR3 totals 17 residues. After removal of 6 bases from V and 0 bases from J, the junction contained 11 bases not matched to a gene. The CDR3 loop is CASRNMGGESSYNEQFF. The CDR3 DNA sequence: TGTGCCAGCAGGAATATGGGGGGGGAGAGCTCCTACAATGAGCAGTTCTTC.

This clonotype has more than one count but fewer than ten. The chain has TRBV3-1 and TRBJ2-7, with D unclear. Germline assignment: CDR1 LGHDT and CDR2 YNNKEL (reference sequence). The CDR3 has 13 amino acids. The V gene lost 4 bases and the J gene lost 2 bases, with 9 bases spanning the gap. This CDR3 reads CASSRYGTYEQYF. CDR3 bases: TGTGCCAGCAGCCGTTACGGAACCTACGAGCAGTACTTC.

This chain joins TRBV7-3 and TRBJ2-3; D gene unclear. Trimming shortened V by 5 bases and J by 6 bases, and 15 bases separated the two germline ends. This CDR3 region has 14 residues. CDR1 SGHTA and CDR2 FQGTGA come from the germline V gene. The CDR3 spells CASSRGNLGDTQYF. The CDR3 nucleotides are TGTGCCAGCAGCCGAGGAAACCTCGGGGATACGCAGTATTTT.

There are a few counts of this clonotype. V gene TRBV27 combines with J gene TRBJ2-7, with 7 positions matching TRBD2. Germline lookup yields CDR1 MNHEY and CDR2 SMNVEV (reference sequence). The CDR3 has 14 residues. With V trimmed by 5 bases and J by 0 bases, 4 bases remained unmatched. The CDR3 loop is CASSAAGTSYEQYF. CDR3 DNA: TGTGCCAGCAGTGCAGCGGGAACCTCCTACGAGCAGTACTTC.

CDR3 nucleotides: TGTGCCAGCAGTTTGGGGCCCTCTGTGGTCTACGAGCAGTACTTC. It yields the protein CASSLGPSVVYEQYF. The chain has TRBV7-6 and TRBJ2-7, with D possibly being TRBD1 (5 bases). With 6 bases removed from V and 3 bases from J, the gap between germline ends came to 18 bases. This CDR3 is built from 15 residues. CDR1 and CDR2 (germline): SGHVS, FNYEAQ.

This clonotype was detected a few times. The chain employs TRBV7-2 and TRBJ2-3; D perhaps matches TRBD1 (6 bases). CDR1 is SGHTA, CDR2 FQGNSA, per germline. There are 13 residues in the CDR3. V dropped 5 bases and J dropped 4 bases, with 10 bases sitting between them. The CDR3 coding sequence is TGTGCCAGCAGCCGCAAGGGGGCAGATACGCAGTATTTT. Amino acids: CASSRKGADTQYF. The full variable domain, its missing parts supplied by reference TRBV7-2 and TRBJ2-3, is GAGVSQSPSNKVTEKGKDVELRCDPISGHTALYWYRQSLGQGLEFLIYFQGNSAPDKSGLPSDRFSAERTGGSVSTLTIQRTQQEDSAVYLCASSRKGADTQYFGPGTRLTVL.

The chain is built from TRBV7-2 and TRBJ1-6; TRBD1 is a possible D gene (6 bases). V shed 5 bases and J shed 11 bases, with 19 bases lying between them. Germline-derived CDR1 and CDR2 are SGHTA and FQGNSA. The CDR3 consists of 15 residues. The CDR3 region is CASSPDRGGPAPLHF. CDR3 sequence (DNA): TGTGCCAGCAGCCCCGATAGGGGGGGGCCGGCACCCCTCCACTTT.

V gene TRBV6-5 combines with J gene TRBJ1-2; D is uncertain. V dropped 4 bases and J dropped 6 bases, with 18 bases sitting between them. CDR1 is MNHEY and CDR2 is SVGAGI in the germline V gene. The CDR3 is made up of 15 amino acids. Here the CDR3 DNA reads TGTGCCAGCAGTTCCGAACAGTCCTGGTTTGATGGCTACACCTTC. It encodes CASSSEQSWFDGYTF.